Each of the 22 T cell receptor beta chains below was sequenced from the same sample in a study of shared clonotypes between healthy human individuals. The repertoire was sequenced with immunoSEQ multiplex PCR; TCRdb's copy has only in-frame clones and lacks some. The sample consists of about 2.2 million clones, about 93% of them appearing once. Terminally differentiated effector memory CD45RA+ cells were left out of the naive CD8 fraction, which was CD45RO-negative and positively selected for CCR7. Material: naive CD8+ T cells from PBMCs. The source is a man between 18 and 29 years old in good health. Some clones in this sample may be carry-over from other donors' samples.

This sequence joins TRBV9 and TRBJ2-1, with TRBD2 matching 12 bases. V trimming: 3 bases; J trimming: 4 bases; junction bases outside the gene matches: 11. This CDR3 has 18 amino acids. Per germline, CDR1 SGDLS and CDR2 YYNGEE. CDR3 DNA sequence: TGTGCCAGCAGCGGAGGAGGCACTAGCGGGAGGTCGTACAATGAGCAGTTCTTC. Protein: CASSGGGTSGRSYNEQFF.

The chain recombines TRBV11-3 with TRBJ2-7; a weak D match, TRBD1 (7 bases). The CDR3 extends over 14 amino acids. The germline V gene encodes CDR1 SGHNT and CDR2 YENEEA. V gave up 5 bases and J gave up 5 bases, with 16 bases separating them. The CDR3 region is CASSQGGGMDEQYF. DNA for the CDR3: TGTGCCAGCAGCCAGGGGGGAGGAATGGACGAGCAGTACTTC.

This sequence joins TRBV4-1 and TRBJ1-2; D is unresolved. The CDR3 extends over 17 amino acids. CDR1 is MGHRA and CDR2 is YSYEKL in the germline V gene. V was cut by 0 bases and J by 4 bases, with 18 bases left in between. CDR3 loop: CASSQDPGGITLYGYTF. As DNA, the CDR3 is TGCGCCAGCAGCCAAGACCCCGGAGGGATTACCCTCTATGGCTACACCTTC.

The chain uses TRBV6-1 and TRBJ2-3; possible D gene TRBD1, 6 bases. The CDR3 extends over 15 amino acids. Germline CDR1 reads MNHNS; CDR2 reads SASEGT. The ends were cut back, 4 bases at V and 2 bases at J, with 13 bases in the middle. The DNA of the CDR3 is TGTGCCAGCAGTGCCTTTACAGGGAACACAGATACGCAGTATTTT. This codes for CASSAFTGNTDTQYF.

The V gene is TRBV27, the J gene TRBJ1-5; D unresolved. V shed 2 bases and J shed 13 bases, with 12 bases lying between them. CDR1 and CDR2 from the germline V gene are MNHEY and SMNVEV (reference sequence). The CDR3 totals 12 residues. The CDR3 spells CASSLPGRTQHF. CDR3 nucleotide sequence: TGTGCCAGCAGTTTACCCGGACGGACTCAGCATTTT.

The V and J genes are TRBV27 and TRBJ2-7; D possibly uses TRBD1 or TRBD2 (5 bases each). This CDR3 is built from 16 residues. V was pared by 0 bases and J by 3 bases, with 15 bases between. Germline CDR1 MNHEY, CDR2 SMNVEV (reference sequence). CDR3 protein: CASSLSPTGTDYEQYF. The CDR3 DNA is TGTGCCAGCAGTTTATCGCCAACCGGGACGGACTACGAGCAGTACTTC.

The V call is TRBV9, the J call TRBJ2-3, with 7 bases matching TRBD2. Trimming at V came to 2 bases and at J to 2 bases, leaving 8 bases not matched to a gene. This CDR3 spans 16 amino acids. CDR1 is SGDLS, CDR2 YYNGEE, per germline. The CDR3, as DNA: TGTGCCAGCAGCGTTAGCTCAGCGGGATCCACAGATACGCAGTATTTT. The encoded protein is CASSVSSAGSTDTQYF.

This rearrangement joins TRBV28 to TRBJ1-4; 7 nucleotides match TRBD1. The germline CDR1 and CDR2 sequences are MDHEN and SYDVKM. V lost 6 bases to trimming and J lost 7 bases; unmatched junction nucleotides: 14. The CDR3 is 16 amino acids. The CDR3 is CASSYYSTGVGEKLFF. Here the CDR3 DNA reads TGTGCCAGCAGCTACTACTCTACAGGGGTTGGTGAAAAACTGTTTTTT. The full variable domain, its missing parts supplied by reference TRBV28 and TRBJ1-4, is DVKVTQSSRYLVKRTGEKVFLECVQDMDHENMFWYRQDPGLGLRLIYFSYDVKMKEKGDIPEGYSVSREKKERFSLILESASTNQTSMYLCASSYYSTGVGEKLFFGSGTQLSVL.

The chain joins TRBV6-6 to TRBJ1-1, with D unresolved. The V and J ends lost 6 bases and 1 base respectively, with 15 bases between them. Germline CDR1 is MNHNY and CDR2 is SVGAGI (reference sequence). The CDR3 covers 15 residues. The CDR3 DNA is TGTGCCAGCAGGGAAGACGAGGGTTGGAACACTGAAGCTTTCTTT. It translates to CASREDEGWNTEAFF.

In its sample, this clone was seen a few times. Within the sample, other DNA sequences also encode this same CDR3. The CDR3 sequence: CASSLGRNQPQHF. The CDR3 nucleotides are TGTGCCAGCAGTCTGGGACGCAATCAGCCCCAGCATTTT. The J gene is TRBJ1-5, the V gene TRBV28, with D perhaps matching TRBD1 (5 bases). CDR1 and CDR2 (germline): MDHEN, SYDVKM. Trimming pared 5 bases from V and 2 bases from J, leaving 7 bases between. The CDR3 totals 13 residues.

CDR3 coding DNA: TGTGCCAGCAGTTTAGTAACGAGGCCTACGGGGGGGGCCAACGTCCTGACTTTC. Its protein product is CASSLVTRPTGGANVLTF. V usage is TRBV28 and J usage is TRBJ2-6; tentatively, D is TRBD2 (5 bases). This CDR3 spans 18 amino acids. Trimming stripped 2 bases from V and 4 bases from J, with 18 bases between. Looked up from germline, CDR1 is MDHEN and CDR2 is SYDVKM.

The chain joins TRBV11-2 to TRBJ2-7; 11 bases are shared with TRBD2. The CDR3 spans 17 residues. Germline CDR1 reads SGHAT; CDR2 reads FQNNGV. After removal of 0 bases from V and 6 bases from J, the junction contained 10 bases not matched to a gene. Here the CDR3 DNA reads TGTGCCAGCAGCTTAGAACGACTAGCGGGGTGGGGTAGCGAGCAGTACTTC. Protein: CASSLERLAGWGSEQYF.

The V gene is TRBV7-2, the J gene TRBJ2-7; unclear D gene. Germline CDR1 SGHTA, CDR2 FQGNSA. Trimming left V 0 bases short and J 0 bases short, with 12 bases between. This CDR3 contains 16 residues. This CDR3 reads CASSLAGAPSSYEQYF. DNA for the CDR3: TGTGCCAGCAGCTTAGCAGGCGCTCCCTCCTCCTACGAGCAGTACTTC. Variable domain in full (rest from reference TRBV7-2 and TRBJ2-7): GAGVSQSPSNKVTEKGKDVELRCDPISGHTALYWYRQSLGQGLEFLIYFQGNSAPDKSGLPSDRFSAERTGGSVSTLTIQRTQQEDSAVYLCASSLAGAPSSYEQYFGPGTRLTVT.

This sequence joins TRBV28 and TRBJ1-2; D is unresolved. Germline V CDR1 and CDR2: MDHEN, SYDVKM. Trimming cost V 5 bases and J 3 bases, with 19 bases left between them. The CDR3 is 16 amino acids. The CDR3, as DNA: TGTGCCAGCAGTCCGCCCAGGATACAACATCACTATGGCTACACCTTC. Its protein is CASSPPRIQHHYGYTF.

The chain links TRBV6-5 to TRBJ2-3, with unresolved D. This CDR3 spans 16 amino acids. The germline CDR1 and CDR2 sequences are MNHEY and SVGAGI. Between the trimmed V and J ends, which lost 0 bases and 4 bases, there was a span of 14 bases. The DNA for the CDR3 is TGTGCCAGCAGTTACTCGATACACGAGCTGCCAGATACGCAGTATTTT. It is translated as CASSYSIHELPDTQYF.

This clone was counted only a few times. This chain connects TRBV21-1 to TRBJ1-4. TRBV21-1 is described as a pseudogene. The CDR3 runs 12 residues. CDR3 in DNA: TGTGCCAGCAGCAAAAGCGCGGCCGGACCGATTTTT. As protein: CASSKSAAGPIF.

The chain carries TRBV4-2 and TRBJ2-1, with TRBD2 matching over 9 bases. Losses at the gene ends were 0 bases for V and 8 bases for J; bases not matched to a gene: 17. The V gene's germline CDR1 is LGHNA and CDR2 YNFKEQ. The CDR3 has 19 residues. The CDR3 DNA follows: TGTGCCAGCAGCCAAGAGGCTTTAGGTTGGCGGGAGGGCCTTTATGAGCAGTTCTTC. This encodes CASSQEALGWREGLYEQFF.

The table lists this clone with a few counts. The chain recombines TRBV11-2 with TRBJ1-1; 9 positions agree with TRBD1. The trim removed 2 bases at V and 3 bases at J, leaving 1 base unmatched. This CDR3 region has 14 residues. Germline values: CDR1 SGHAT, CDR2 FQNNGV. The DNA of the CDR3 is TGTGCCAGCAGCTTATGGACAGGGGACACTGAAGCTTTCTTT. This translates into CASSLWTGDTEAFF.

The genes are TRBV27 and TRBJ2-1; D not certain. The germline CDR1 and CDR2 sequences are MNHEY and SMNVEV (reference sequence). V lost 8 bases and J lost 4, with 6 bases in between. The CDR3 is 11 amino acids. The CDR3 reads CASGSYNEQFF. CDR3 nucleotides: TGTGCCAGCGGATCATACAATGAGCAGTTCTTC.

This chain joins TRBV5-4 and TRBJ2-5; either TRBD1 or TRBD2 may supply D (6 bases each). The CDR3 extends over 16 amino acids. The germline CDR1 and CDR2 sequences are SGHNT and YYREEE (reference sequence). V was shortened by 2 bases and J by 5 bases, with 19 bases between the two germline ends. The CDR3 protein is CASSFEGGSPEETQYF. The CDR3 DNA reads as TGTGCCAGCAGCTTCGAGGGGGGATCCCCTGAGGAGACCCAGTACTTC.

The chain employs TRBV19 and TRBJ2-7, with D tentatively TRBD2 (6 bases). The CDR3 is 17 amino acids. V lost 6 bases, J lost 2 bases, and 23 bases lay in between. The germline CDR1 and CDR2 sequences are LNHDA and SQIVND (reference sequence). The CDR3 spells CASSPGGSGDFPYEQYF. In nucleotides, the CDR3 is TGTGCCAGTAGCCCTGGGGGTAGCGGAGATTTCCCCTACGAGCAGTACTTC. Full variable domain (missing parts from reference TRBV19 and TRBJ2-7): DGGITQSPKYLFRKEGQNVTLSCEQNLNHDAMYWYRQDPGQGLRLIYYSQIVNDFQKGDIAEGYSVSREKKESFPLTVTSAQKNPTAFYLCASSPGGSGDFPYEQYFGPGTRLTVT.

The sample holds a few counts of this clone. This chain joins TRBV7-9 and TRBJ2-1; 7 bases align to TRBD1. This CDR3 spans 15 amino acids. The trim removed 1 base at V and 6 bases at J, leaving 6 bases unmatched. Germline lookup yields CDR1 SEHNR and CDR2 FQNEAQ (reference sequence). The CDR3 protein is CASSLVPRGFNEQFF. CDR3 DNA: TGTGCCAGCAGCTTAGTTCCCAGGGGGTTCAATGAGCAGTTCTTC.